The 18 T cell receptor beta chains given below trace back to one sample, sequenced in a study of CD8 T cells in Susac syndrome. An input of roughly 0.5 to 1 ug of RNA was subjected to reverse transcription using random hexamers. A single record per CDR3 protein comes from TCRdb applying MiXCR to the immunoSEQ multiplex PCR reads. The sample contains some 130,000 distinct CDR3 sequences, around 95% of which appear only once. Sequenced input: CD8+ T cells from PBMCs. The receptors derive from a human donor with Susac syndrome.

The chain joins TRBV30 to TRBJ2-3; the D is unclear. V lost 0 bases and J lost 4, with 8 bases in between. The CDR3 is 13 residues long. Looked up from germline, CDR1 is GTSNPN and CDR2 is SVGIG (reference sequence). CDR3 coding DNA: TGTGCCTGGAGTGTTGGCTCTCCAGATACGCAGTATTTT. It encodes CAWSVGSPDTQYF.

This chain connects TRBV27 to TRBJ2-7; D is unclear. The CDR3 contains 16 residues. The germline gives CDR1 MNHEY, CDR2 SMNVEV (reference sequence). V lost 3 bases, J lost 0 bases, and 15 bases lay in between. CDR3 residues: CASSFFGSTSSYEQYF. CDR3 bases: TGTGCCAGCAGTTTTTTTGGGTCAACCAGCTCCTACGAGCAGTACTTC.

The CDR3 spells CAWSVPGSYEQYF. The CDR3 DNA sequence: TGTGCCTGGAGTGTTCCGGGATCCTACGAGCAGTACTTC. V usage is TRBV30 and J usage is TRBJ2-7; the D gene is possibly TRBD2 (5 bases). The germline CDR1 and CDR2 sequences are GTSNPN and SVGIG (reference sequence). The V end lost 0 bases, the J end lost 1 base, and 7 bases lay between the germline ends. The CDR3 has 13 amino acids.

This rearrangement joins TRBV9 to TRBJ2-7; D is undetermined. The CDR3 sequence is 14 residues long. With 2 bases removed from V and 0 bases from J, the gap between germline ends came to 9 bases. CDR1 SGDLS and CDR2 YYNGEE come from the germline V gene. CDR3 residues: CASSVGSFSYEQYF. CDR3 in DNA: TGTGCCAGCAGCGTGGGCTCTTTCTCCTACGAGCAGTACTTC.

In nucleotides, the CDR3 is TGTGCCAGCAGCTTAGATCTGTACTACCAAGAGACCCAGTACTTC. Translating it yields CASSLDLYYQETQYF. V usage is TRBV7-2 and J usage is TRBJ2-5; unclear D gene. Trimming removed 1 base from V and 0 bases from J, with 9 bases in between. CDR3 length: 15 residues. Germline CDR1 is SGHTA and CDR2 is FQGNSA.

This sequence joins TRBV27 and TRBJ2-7; D perhaps matches TRBD1 (6 bases). V was shortened by 6 bases and J by 6 bases, with 18 bases between the two germline ends. CDR1 is MNHEY, CDR2 SMNVEV, per germline (reference sequence). CDR3 length equals 14 residues. DNA of the CDR3: TGTGCCAGCAGCTCCGGGCCGACAGGCCCCGAGCAGTACTTC. Amino acid sequence: CASSSGPTGPEQYF.

This sequence joins TRBV7-9 and TRBJ2-2; D call uncertain. There are 13 residues in the CDR3. The germline gives CDR1 SEHNR, CDR2 FQNEAQ (reference sequence). The V end lost 1 base, the J end lost 3 bases, and 3 bases lay between the germline ends. The CDR3, as DNA: TGTGCCAGCAGCTTAGATCACACCGGGGAGCTGTTTTTT. Its translation: CASSLDHTGELFF.

The sample holds one count of this clonotype. The CDR3 region has the DNA TGTGCCAGCAGCGCAGGACAGGGATCCACCGAGCAGTACTTC. Translating it yields CASSAGQGSTEQYF. The chain uses TRBV9 and TRBJ2-7; TRBD1 aligns across 8 bases. Germline-derived CDR1 and CDR2 are SGDLS and YYNGEE. The V segment lost 3 bases and the J segment 6 bases; nucleotides outside the gene matches: 8. The CDR3 consists of 14 residues.

The chain couples TRBV4-1 to TRBJ2-7; D is unresolved. V was pared by 1 base and J by 1 base, with 8 bases between. The CDR3 is 14 residues long. CDR1 MGHRA and CDR2 YSYEKL come from the germline V gene. The CDR3 DNA reads as TGCGCCAGCAGCCAAGCGGTCCTATCCTACGAGCAGTACTTC. This encodes CASSQAVLSYEQYF.

The gene calls are TRBV27 and TRBJ1-5; D not resolved. CDR1 and CDR2 (germline): MNHEY, SMNVEV (reference sequence). The CDR3 is 14 amino acids. Trimming removed 4 bases from V and 7 bases from J, with 14 bases in between. DNA for the CDR3: TGTGCCAGCAGTTGGACGGTCTCTCGGCAGCCCCAGCATTTT. It encodes CASSWTVSRQPQHF.

A single count supports this clonotype. This sequence joins TRBV3-1 and TRBJ2-5; 7 bases match TRBD2. Per the germline V gene, CDR1 is LGHDT and CDR2 is YNNKEL (reference sequence). The trim removed 4 bases at V and 4 bases at J, leaving 9 bases unmatched. This CDR3 region has 15 residues. The CDR3: CASSPGRGEGETQYF. The CDR3 DNA reads TGTGCCAGCAGCCCGGGGAGGGGCGAAGGAGAGACCCAGTACTTC.

This rearrangement joins TRBV7-9 to TRBJ2-7, with D unresolved. Per germline, CDR1 SEHNR and CDR2 FQNEAQ (reference sequence). CDR3 length: 13 residues. V shed 0 bases and J shed 4 bases, with 7 bases lying between them. The CDR3 DNA reads TGTGCCAGCAGCTTAGCAATGGCTTACGAGCAGTACTTC. This sequence encodes CASSLAMAYEQYF.

The rearrangement uses TRBV5-1 and TRBJ2-3; weak D call: TRBD2 (6 bases). The CDR3 has 14 amino acids. Germline values: CDR1 SGHRS, CDR2 YFSETQ. With 4 bases removed from V and 0 bases from J, the gap between germline ends came to 9 bases. CDR3 in DNA: TGCGCCAGCAGCCCGGACTACAGCACAGATACGCAGTATTTT. This codes for CASSPDYSTDTQYF. Full variable domain (remainder filled in from reference TRBV5-1 and TRBJ2-3): KAGVTQTPRYLIKTRGQQVTLSCSPISGHRSVSWYQQTPGQGLQFLFEYFSETQRNKGNFPGRFSGRQFSNSRSEMNVSTLELGDSALYLCASSPDYSTDTQYFGPGTRLTVL.

The count of this clonotype is one. The chain has TRBV30 and TRBJ2-1, with unresolved D. This CDR3 contains 14 residues. V was cut by 3 bases and J by 9 bases, with 18 bases left in between. Germline lookup yields CDR1 GTSNPN and CDR2 SVGIG (reference sequence). The CDR3 spells CAWRQDPGVGEQFF. The DNA for the CDR3 is TGTGCCTGGAGGCAGGACCCTGGAGTCGGTGAGCAGTTCTTC.

This chain links TRBV12-3 or TRBV12-4 with TRBJ2-7; D gene ambiguous. V was pared by 3 bases and J by 3 bases, with 9 bases between. The CDR3 loop spans 13 amino acids. Here the CDR3 DNA reads TGTGCCAGCAGTTTCGGTGGGGACTACGAGCAGTACTTC. This sequence encodes CASSFGGDYEQYF.

The rearrangement links TRBV7-6 to TRBJ2-7; TRBD1 is a possible D gene (6 bases). V was pared by 5 bases and J by 3 bases, with 17 bases between. Germline assignment: CDR1 SGHVS and CDR2 FNYEAQ. This CDR3 contains 15 residues. The CDR3 loop is CASSPTGIPNYEQYF. CDR3 in DNA: TGTGCCAGCAGCCCCACAGGGATCCCAAACTACGAGCAGTACTTC.

The chain links TRBV5-1 to TRBJ2-1; 10 bases align to TRBD2. V trimming: 4 bases; J trimming: 4 bases; junction bases outside the gene matches: 5. Germline-derived CDR1 and CDR2 are SGHRS and YFSETQ. The CDR3 sequence is 15 residues long. CDR3 sequence (DNA): TGCGCCAGCAGCACCTCTAGCGGGAGTTACAATGAGCAGTTCTTC. Its protein is CASSTSSGSYNEQFF. The entire variable domain, with the rest obtained from reference TRBV5-1 and TRBJ2-1, is as follows: KAGVTQTPRYLIKTRGQQVTLSCSPISGHRSVSWYQQTPGQGLQFLFEYFSETQRNKGNFPGRFSGRQFSNSRSEMNVSTLELGDSALYLCASSTSSGSYNEQFFGPGTRLTVL.

The chain uses TRBV5-6 and TRBJ2-5; 11 positions agree with TRBD2. Germline assignment: CDR1 SGHDT and CDR2 YYEEEE. V lost 4 bases and J lost 9; bases outside the gene matches: 11. The CDR3 is made up of 15 amino acids. This CDR3 is CASSPGTSGLEAQYF. Here the CDR3 DNA reads TGTGCCAGCAGCCCCGGGACTAGCGGTCTTGAGGCCCAGTACTTC.